This T cell receptor beta chain was found in a study of cytotoxic CD8 clonotypes in ibrutinib-treated CLL. Turning to the study itself: Outcomes included approximately 25 partial and 2 complete responses; after median about 5.5 years, 14 stayed remitted and roughly twelve progressed. Productive templates per sample averaged about 260,000; productive rearrangements, some 99,000.

Notes on the study in general: At progression, clonality fell back toward baseline after rising at ibrutinib response.

Deep sequencing aimed at 1 in 200,000 to 1 in 1 million T cells' resolution. Sequencing was performed with immunoSEQ multiplex PCR; in TCRdb, only in-frame clones are kept and a portion is missing. In the table there are over 150,000 clones, around 84% of which are singletons. CDR1 and CDR2 from the germline V gene are SGHDT and YYEEEE. With 4 bases removed from V and 4 bases from J, the gap between germline ends came to 9 bases. This CDR3 has 14 amino acids. As for this clone: Its antigen remains unidentified.

The chain recombines TRBV5-6 with TRBJ1-6; D remains ambiguous. The material sequenced was PBMCs, taken after 12 months of ibrutinib treatment. The sequence came from a human donor with chronic lymphocytic leukemia. CDR3 loop: CASSDRPYNSPLHF. In nucleotides, the CDR3 is TGTGCCAGCAGCGACCGACCATATAATTCACCCCTCCACTTT.